The subject of this entry is one T cell receptor beta chain. The antigen is unknown. This record comes from a study of T cells in narcolepsy. Findings and caveats of the study: Some memory CD4+ repertoires had no autoreactive clone sequences.

Repertoires were generated with immunoSEQ multiplex PCR, while TCRdb's copy carries only in-frame clones and drops some. The sample records 25,000 to 35,000 clones, around 83% being singletons. Germline CDR1 and CDR2: MNHNY and SVGAGI (reference sequence). V trimming: 7 bases; J trimming: 4 bases; junction bases outside the gene matches: 7. CDR3 size: 14 residues. The sample taken for sequencing was CD45RA- memory CD4+ T cells from PBMCs. This sequence joins TRBV6-6 and TRBJ1-1; 9 bases match TRBD1. The origin of this receptor is a human donor with narcolepsy. The CDR3: CASNHRGQGTEAFF. CDR3 sequence (DNA): TGTGCCAGCAATCACAGGGGGCAGGGCACTGAAGCTTTCTTT.